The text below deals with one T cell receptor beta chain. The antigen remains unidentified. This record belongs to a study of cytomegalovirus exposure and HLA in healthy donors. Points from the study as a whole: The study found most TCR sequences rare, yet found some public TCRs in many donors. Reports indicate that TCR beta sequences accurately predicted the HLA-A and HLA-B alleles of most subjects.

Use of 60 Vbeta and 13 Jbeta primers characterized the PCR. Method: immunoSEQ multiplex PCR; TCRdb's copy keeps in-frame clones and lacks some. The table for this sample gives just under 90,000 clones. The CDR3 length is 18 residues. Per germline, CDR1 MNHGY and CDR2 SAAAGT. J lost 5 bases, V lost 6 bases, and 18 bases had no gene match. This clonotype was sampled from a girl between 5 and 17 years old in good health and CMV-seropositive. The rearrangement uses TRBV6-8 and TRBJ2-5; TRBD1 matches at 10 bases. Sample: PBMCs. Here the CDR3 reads CASRGWSRDRGRRETQYF. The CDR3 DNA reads TGTGCCAGCAGGGGATGGTCCCGGGACAGGGGCCGCCGGGAGACCCAGTACTTC.